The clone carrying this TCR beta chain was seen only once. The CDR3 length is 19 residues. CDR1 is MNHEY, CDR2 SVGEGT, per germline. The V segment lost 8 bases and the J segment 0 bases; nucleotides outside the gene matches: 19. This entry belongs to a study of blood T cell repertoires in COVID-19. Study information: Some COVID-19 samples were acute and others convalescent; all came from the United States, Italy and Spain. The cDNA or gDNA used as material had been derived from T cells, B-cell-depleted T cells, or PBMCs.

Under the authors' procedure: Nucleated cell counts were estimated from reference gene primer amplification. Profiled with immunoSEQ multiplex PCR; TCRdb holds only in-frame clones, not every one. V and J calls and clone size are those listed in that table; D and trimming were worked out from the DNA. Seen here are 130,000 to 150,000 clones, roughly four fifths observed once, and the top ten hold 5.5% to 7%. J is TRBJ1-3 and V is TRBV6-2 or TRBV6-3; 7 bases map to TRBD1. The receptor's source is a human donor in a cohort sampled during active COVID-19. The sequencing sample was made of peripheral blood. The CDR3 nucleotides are TGTGCCAGCGGCCGGCAACTCTCCGGGACAGCTGCCTCTGGAAACACCATATATTTT. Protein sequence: CASGRQLSGTAASGNTIYF.